This T cell receptor (beta chain) was recovered during a study of T-cell memory formation after mild COVID-19 (dated by TCRdb to about 2021). Concerning the study at large: TCR sequence clusters from the two donors were largely donor specific. T-cell clones expanding and contracting after mild COVID-19 in two donors were tracked by longitudinal TCRalpha and TCRbeta repertoire sequencing. Two young, previously healthy adult volunteers made up the cohort, one male and one female. Summary of the overall study and its limitations: Some responding clones were detected in pre-infection memory, suggesting pre-existing cross-reactive memory T cells joined the SARS-CoV-2 response. Only a couple of mild cases were covered in the study, and larger cohorts including severe cases with pre-infection samples were considered necessary. From day 15 to 85, contracting clones showed balanced CD4/CD8 phenotypes, whereas a second wave of clones that expanded from day 15 to 37 leaned towards CD4+. Contracting CD4+ clones were found mainly in CM and EM memory subsets, while CD8+ clones were enriched in EMRA. The second-wave clones that peaked on day 37 were not confirmed to be SARS-CoV-2 specific.

Ficoll-Paque density gradient centrifugation was the method used to isolate PBMCs. Its CDR3 holds 17 amino acids, cysteine through phenylalanine. The read is trimmed to its CDR3 DNA, 51 bases read in frame from base 1. V and J are trimmed by 5 bases and 3 bases, and the gene matches miss 10 bases of the junction. This clonotype was picked up a small number of times. The antigen it recognizes is unknown. No per-base quality is available; no much larger clone lies one base away. Sequencing was carried out with an Illumina NovaSeq 6000. TCRalpha and TCRbeta cDNA libraries were built by 5'RACE with constant-segment primers, adding sample barcodes and unique molecular identifiers. RNA was extracted from every sample with Trizol reagent. The libraries were amplified in two PCR steps, and the second step added a second sample barcode and Illumina TruSeq adapters. Sequencing of the libraries was done on an Illumina NovaSeq, producing 2 x 150 bp paired-end reads. The original pipeline was this. Reads were demultiplexed and collapsed into UMI-guided consensus sequences with migec v1.2.7. Using mixcr v2.1.11, UMI consensuses were aligned to TRA and TRB V and J templates and then assembled into clonotypes. Clonotypes were classified as expanded or contracted when called significant by both edgeR and NoisET, with noise models trained on biological replicates. For edgeR calls, a false discovery rate-adjusted p below 0.01 and a log2 fold-change threshold of 1 were applied. PCA with hierarchical clustering of max-normalized trajectories of the 1000 most abundant clonotypes was used as exploratory dynamics analysis. The CD4 or CD8 phenotype of responding clones was assigned using the separately sequenced CD4+ and CD8+ repertoires. The public reads were quality trimmed at Q25 with fastp and then assembled into clones with MiXCR by TCRdb, keeping productive beta chains. Rows matching on CDR3 protein sequence are summarized as one entry with the most common DNA and genes. The V and J calls reflect TCRdb's pipeline rather than the authors' work. The sample contains about 400,000 distinct CDR3 sequences, around a quarter of them found a single time. Jointly, the top ten make up under 15% of the sample.

The clonotype was recovered from an adult woman who had mild COVID-19 (a few samples of this study predate the infection). The sample titles of this study are shuffled in the database, so cell type and time point are left out; the donor was told from shared clones. The chain uses TRBV12-3 or TRBV12-4 and TRBJ2-2; TRBD2 matches 9 bases in the middle. Sequenced sample: PBMCs or a T cell subset sorted from them (not recorded which). This receptor carries the CDR3 CASSPGTSSTYTGELFF. The sequence in DNA is TGTGCCAGCAGTCCAGGGACTAGCTCTACGTACACCGGGGAGCTGTTTTTT.